The 5 T cell receptor beta chains listed next were all sequenced from one sample in a study of radiation and T cells in renal cell carcinoma. The time point is: blood 4 weeks post-SBRT, at nephrectomy. This sample's treatment: 15 Gy SBRT to primary tumor, nephrectomy 4 weeks later. Generated by immunoSEQ multiplex PCR, the TCRdb table keeps only in-frame clones and is missing some. The data show around 100,000 clones, 84% seen once. Specimen: blood, collected from a patient whose treatment included radiotherapy and nephrectomy. The receptors derive from a man between 60 and 70 years old with renal cell carcinoma.

The V and J genes are TRBV29-1 and TRBJ2-7; tentatively, D is TRBD1 (6 bases). Per the germline V gene, CDR1 is SQVTM and CDR2 is ANQGSEA. This CDR3 spans 12 amino acids. The V and J ends lost 4 bases and 3 bases respectively, with 10 bases between them. The CDR3 sequence: CSVGQGNYEQYF. The CDR3 DNA follows: TGCAGCGTTGGTCAGGGGAACTACGAGCAGTACTTC.

This sequence joins TRBV27 and TRBJ2-7; D ambiguous. CDR3 length: 13 residues. Trimming shortened V by 8 bases and J by 2 bases, and 13 bases separated the two germline ends. From germline, CDR1 is MNHEY and CDR2 SMNVEV (reference sequence). CDR3 protein: CASRRAETYEQYF. The CDR3 DNA follows: TGTGCCAGCCGAAGGGCCGAGACCTACGAGCAGTACTTC.

The chain joins TRBV15 to TRBJ2-5; TRBD1 might be the D (5 bases). Germline CDR1 LNHNV, CDR2 YYDKDF (reference sequence). Trimming took off 5 bases at V and 5 bases at J, with 18 bases between the two ends. The CDR3 extends over 15 amino acids. The CDR3 DNA reads as TGTGCCACCAGCGGGCAGGTTACAGGCTGGGAGACCCAGTACTTC. Protein sequence: CATSGQVTGWETQYF.

The chain uses TRBV4-1 and TRBJ2-2; D might be TRBD1 (6 bases). The V gene's germline CDR1 is MGHRA and CDR2 YSYEKL. CDR3 size: 15 residues. V gave up 5 bases and J gave up 3 bases, with 13 bases separating them. The CDR3 region has the DNA TGCGCCAGCAGCGCCCGGGACACAGACACCGGGGAGCTGTTTTTT. It is translated as CASSARDTDTGELFF.

The chain employs TRBV6-5 and TRBJ1-1; no clear D. Germline lookup yields CDR1 MNHEY and CDR2 SVGAGI. V lost 2 bases and J 1 base, leaving 11 bases between the germline ends. This CDR3 contains 15 residues. CDR3 nucleotides: TGTGCCAGCAGTTACCTTTCAAACCCGAACACTGAAGCTTTCTTT. Encoded protein: CASSYLSNPNTEAFF.